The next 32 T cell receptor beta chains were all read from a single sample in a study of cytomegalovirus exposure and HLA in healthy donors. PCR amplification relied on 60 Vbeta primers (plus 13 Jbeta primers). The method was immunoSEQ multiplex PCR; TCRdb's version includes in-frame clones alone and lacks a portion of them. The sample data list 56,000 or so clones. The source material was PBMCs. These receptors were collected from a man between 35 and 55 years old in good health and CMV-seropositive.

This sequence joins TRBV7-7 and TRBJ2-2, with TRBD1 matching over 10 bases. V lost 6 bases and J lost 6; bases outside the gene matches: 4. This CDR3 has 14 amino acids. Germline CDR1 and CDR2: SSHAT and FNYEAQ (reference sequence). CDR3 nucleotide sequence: TGTGCCAGCAGGATAGGACAGGGGGCCGGGGAGCTGTTTTTT. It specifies CASRIGQGAGELFF. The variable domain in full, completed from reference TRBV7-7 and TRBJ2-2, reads GAGVSQSPRYKVTKRGQDVTLRCDPISSHATLYWYQQALGQGPEFLTYFNYEAQPDKSGLPSDRFSAERPEGSISTLTIQRTEQRDSAMYRCASRIGQGAGELFFGEGSRLTVL.

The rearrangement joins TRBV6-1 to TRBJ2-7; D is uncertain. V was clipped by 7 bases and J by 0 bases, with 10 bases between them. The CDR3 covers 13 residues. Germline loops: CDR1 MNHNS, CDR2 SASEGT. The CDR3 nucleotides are TGTGCCAGCACCTTTAGCAGCTCCTACGAGCAGTACTTC. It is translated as CASTFSSSYEQYF.

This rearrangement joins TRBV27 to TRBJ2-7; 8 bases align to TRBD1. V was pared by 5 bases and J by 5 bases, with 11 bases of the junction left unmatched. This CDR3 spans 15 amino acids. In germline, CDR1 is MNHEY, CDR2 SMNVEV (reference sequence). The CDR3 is CASSGPGGRGNEQYF. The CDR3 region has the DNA TGTGCCAGCAGTGGACCAGGGGGCAGGGGAAACGAGCAGTACTTC.

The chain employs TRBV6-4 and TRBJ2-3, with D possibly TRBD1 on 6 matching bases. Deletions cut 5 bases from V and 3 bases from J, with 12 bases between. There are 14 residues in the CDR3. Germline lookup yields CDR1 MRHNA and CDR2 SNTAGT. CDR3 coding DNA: TGTGCCAGCAGTCCAGGGGTTGAGACAGATACGCAGTATTTT. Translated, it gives CASSPGVETDTQYF.

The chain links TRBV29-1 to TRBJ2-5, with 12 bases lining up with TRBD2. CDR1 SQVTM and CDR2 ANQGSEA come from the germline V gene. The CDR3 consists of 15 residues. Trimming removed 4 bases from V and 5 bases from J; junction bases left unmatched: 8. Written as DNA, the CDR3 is TGCAGCGTTGGTCCTAGCGGGGGGGCCGGTGAGACCCAGTACTTC. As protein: CSVGPSGGAGETQYF.

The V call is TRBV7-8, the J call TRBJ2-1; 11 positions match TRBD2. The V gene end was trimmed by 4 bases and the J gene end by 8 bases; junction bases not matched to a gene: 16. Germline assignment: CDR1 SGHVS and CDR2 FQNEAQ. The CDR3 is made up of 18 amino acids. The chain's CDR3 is CASSSRLGSGGGDDEQFF. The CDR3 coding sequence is TGTGCCAGCAGCTCCAGGTTGGGTAGCGGGGGGGGAGACGATGAGCAGTTCTTC. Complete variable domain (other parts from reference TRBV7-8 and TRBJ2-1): GAGVSQSPRYKVAKRGQDVALRCDPISGHVSLFWYQQALGQGPEFLTYFQNEAQLDKSGLPSDRFFAERPEGSVSTLKIQRTQQEDSAVYLCASSSRLGSGGGDDEQFFGPGTRLTVL.

The CDR3 coding sequence is TGTGCCAGCAGTGACGGACAGGGATTACTAGATACGCAGTATTTT. Amino acid sequence: CASSDGQGLLDTQYF. The genes are TRBV6-1 and TRBJ2-3, with 8 positions matching TRBD1. J gave up 5 bases and V 3 bases, and 7 bases lay outside the gene matches. Looked up from germline, CDR1 is MNHNS and CDR2 is SASEGT. The CDR3 length is 15 residues.

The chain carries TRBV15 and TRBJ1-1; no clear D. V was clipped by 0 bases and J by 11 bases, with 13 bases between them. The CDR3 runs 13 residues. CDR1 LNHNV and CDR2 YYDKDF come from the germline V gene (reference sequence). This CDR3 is CATSREESLRAFF. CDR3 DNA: TGTGCCACCAGCAGAGAGGAGTCCCTCCGGGCTTTCTTT.

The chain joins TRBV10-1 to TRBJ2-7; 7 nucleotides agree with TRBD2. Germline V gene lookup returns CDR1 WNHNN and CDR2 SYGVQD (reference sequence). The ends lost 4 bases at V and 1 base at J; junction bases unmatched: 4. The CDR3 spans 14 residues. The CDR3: CASSGLAGSYEQYF. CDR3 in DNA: TGCGCCAGCAGTGGACTAGCCGGATCCTACGAGCAGTACTTC.

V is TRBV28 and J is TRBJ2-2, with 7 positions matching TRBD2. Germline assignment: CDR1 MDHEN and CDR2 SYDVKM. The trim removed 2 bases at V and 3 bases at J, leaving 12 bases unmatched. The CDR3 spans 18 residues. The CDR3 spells CASSLLVGRGEDTGELFF. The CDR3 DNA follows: TGTGCCAGCAGTTTACTGGTCGGTCGGGGGGAGGACACCGGGGAGCTGTTTTTT. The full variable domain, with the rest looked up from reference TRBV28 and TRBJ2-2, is DVKVTQSSRYLVKRTGEKVFLECVQDMDHENMFWYRQDPGLGLRLIYFSYDVKMKEKGDIPEGYSVSREKKERFSLILESASTNQTSMYLCASSLLVGRGEDTGELFFGEGSRLTVL.

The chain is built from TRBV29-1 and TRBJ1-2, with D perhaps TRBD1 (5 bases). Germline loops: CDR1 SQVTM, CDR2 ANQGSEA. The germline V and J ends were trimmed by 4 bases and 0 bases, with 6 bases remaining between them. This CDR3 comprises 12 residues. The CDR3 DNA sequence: TGCAGCGTTGGGACAACTAACTATGGCTACACCTTC. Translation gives CSVGTTNYGYTF.

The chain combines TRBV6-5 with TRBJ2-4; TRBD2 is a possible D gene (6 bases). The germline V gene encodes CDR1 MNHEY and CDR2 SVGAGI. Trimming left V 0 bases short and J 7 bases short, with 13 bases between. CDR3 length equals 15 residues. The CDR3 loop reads CASSYSGGAPNIQYF. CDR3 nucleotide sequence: TGTGCCAGCAGTTACTCAGGAGGGGCCCCGAACATTCAGTACTTC.

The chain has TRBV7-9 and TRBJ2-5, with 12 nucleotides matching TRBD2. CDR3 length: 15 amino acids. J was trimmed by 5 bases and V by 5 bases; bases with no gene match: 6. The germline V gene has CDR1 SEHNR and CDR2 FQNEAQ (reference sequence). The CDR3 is CASSPGLAGLETQYF. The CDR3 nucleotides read TGTGCCAGCAGCCCCGGACTAGCGGGGCTGGAGACCCAGTACTTC.

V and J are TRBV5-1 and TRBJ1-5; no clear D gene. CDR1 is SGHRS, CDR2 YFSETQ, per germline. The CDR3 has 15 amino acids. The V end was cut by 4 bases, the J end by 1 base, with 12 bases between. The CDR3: CASSQTFGSNQPQHF. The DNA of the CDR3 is TGCGCCAGCAGCCAAACCTTTGGCAGCAATCAGCCCCAGCATTTT.

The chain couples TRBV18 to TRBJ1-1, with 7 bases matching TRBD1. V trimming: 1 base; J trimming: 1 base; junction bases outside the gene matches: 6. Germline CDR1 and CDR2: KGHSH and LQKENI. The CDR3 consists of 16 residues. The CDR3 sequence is CASSPRAGQSNTEAFF. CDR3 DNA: TGTGCCAGCTCACCACGGGCGGGACAGTCGAACACTGAAGCTTTCTTT.

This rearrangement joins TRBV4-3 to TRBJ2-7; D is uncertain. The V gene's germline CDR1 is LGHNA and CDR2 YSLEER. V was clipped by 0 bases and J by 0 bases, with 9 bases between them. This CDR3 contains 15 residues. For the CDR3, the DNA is TGCGCCAGCAGCCAAGATCTGTACAACTCCTACGAGCAGTACTTC. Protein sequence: CASSQDLYNSYEQYF.

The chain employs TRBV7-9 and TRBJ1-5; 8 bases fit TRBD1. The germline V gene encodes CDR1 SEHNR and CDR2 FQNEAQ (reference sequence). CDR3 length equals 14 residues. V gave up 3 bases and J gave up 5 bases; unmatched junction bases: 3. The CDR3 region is CASSLTGADQPQHF. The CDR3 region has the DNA TGTGCCAGCAGCTTGACAGGGGCGGATCAGCCCCAGCATTTT.

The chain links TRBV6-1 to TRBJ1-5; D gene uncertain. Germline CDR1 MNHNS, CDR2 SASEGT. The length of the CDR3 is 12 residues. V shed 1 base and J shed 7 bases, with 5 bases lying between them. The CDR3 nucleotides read TGTGCCAGCAGTGAAGTCGGGCAGCCCCAGCATTTT. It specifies CASSEVGQPQHF.

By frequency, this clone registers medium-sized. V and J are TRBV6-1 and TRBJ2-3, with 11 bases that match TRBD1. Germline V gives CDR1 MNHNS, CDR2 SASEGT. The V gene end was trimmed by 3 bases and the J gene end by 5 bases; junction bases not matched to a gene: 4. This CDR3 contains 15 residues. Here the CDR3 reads CASSEGGQGGDTQYF. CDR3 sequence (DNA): TGTGCCAGCAGTGAGGGGGGACAGGGGGGAGATACGCAGTATTTT.

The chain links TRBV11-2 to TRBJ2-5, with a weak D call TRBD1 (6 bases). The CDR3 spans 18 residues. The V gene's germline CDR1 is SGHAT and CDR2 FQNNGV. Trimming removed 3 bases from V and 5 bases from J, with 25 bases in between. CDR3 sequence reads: CASSFPARGLRVSETQYF. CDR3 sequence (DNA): TGTGCCAGCAGCTTCCCCGCCAGGGGCCTCAGGGTTAGCGAGACCCAGTACTTC.

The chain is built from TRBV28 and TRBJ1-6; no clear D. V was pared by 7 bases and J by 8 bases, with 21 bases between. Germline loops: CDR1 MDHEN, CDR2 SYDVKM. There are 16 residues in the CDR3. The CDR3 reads CASTLSPHPADSPLHF. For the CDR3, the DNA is TGTGCCAGCACTCTATCCCCCCACCCCGCGGATTCACCCCTCCACTTT.

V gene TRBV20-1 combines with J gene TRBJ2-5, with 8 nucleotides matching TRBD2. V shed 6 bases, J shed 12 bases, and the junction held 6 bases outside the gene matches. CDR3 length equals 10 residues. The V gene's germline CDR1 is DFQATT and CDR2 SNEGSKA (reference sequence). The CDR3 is CSAQRGWKYF. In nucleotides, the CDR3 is TGCAGTGCACAGCGGGGGTGGAAGTACTTC.

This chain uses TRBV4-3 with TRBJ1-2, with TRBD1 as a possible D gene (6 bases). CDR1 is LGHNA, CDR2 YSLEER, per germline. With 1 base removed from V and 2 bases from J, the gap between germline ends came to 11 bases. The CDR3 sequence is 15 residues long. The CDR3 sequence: CASSQAQQGNYGYTF. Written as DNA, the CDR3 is TGCGCCAGCAGCCAAGCGCAACAGGGAAACTATGGCTACACCTTC.

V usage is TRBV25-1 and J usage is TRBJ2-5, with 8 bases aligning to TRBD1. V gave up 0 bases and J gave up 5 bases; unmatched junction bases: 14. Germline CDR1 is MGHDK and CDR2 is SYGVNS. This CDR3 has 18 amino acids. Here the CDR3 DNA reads TGTGCCAGCAGTGAATATCCGCCGAGACAGGGGAAAGGGGAGACCCAGTACTTC. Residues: CASSEYPPRQGKGETQYF.

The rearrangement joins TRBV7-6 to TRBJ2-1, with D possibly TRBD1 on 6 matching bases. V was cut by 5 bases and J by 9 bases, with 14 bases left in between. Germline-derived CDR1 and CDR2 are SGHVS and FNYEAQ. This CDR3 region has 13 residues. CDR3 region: CASSRSVGAEQFF. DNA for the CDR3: TGTGCCAGCAGCCGATCCGTGGGGGCTGAGCAGTTCTTC. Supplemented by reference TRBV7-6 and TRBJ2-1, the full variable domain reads GAGVSQSPRYKVTKRGQDVALRCDPISGHVSLYWYRQALGQGPEFLTYFNYEAQQDKSGLPNDRFSAERPEGSISTLTIQRTEQRDSAMYRCASSRSVGAEQFFGPGTRLTVL.

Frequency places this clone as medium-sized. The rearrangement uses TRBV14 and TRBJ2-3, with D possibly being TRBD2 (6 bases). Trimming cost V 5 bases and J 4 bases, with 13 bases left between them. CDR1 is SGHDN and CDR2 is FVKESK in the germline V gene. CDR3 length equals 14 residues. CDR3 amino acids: CASSKTSLPDTQYF. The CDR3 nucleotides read TGTGCCAGCAGCAAGACTAGTTTGCCAGATACGCAGTATTTT.

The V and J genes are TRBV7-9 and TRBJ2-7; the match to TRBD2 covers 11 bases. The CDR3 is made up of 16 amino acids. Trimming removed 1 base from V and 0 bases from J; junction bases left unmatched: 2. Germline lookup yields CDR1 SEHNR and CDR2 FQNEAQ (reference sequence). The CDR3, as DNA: TGTGCCAGCAGCTTAGGACTAGCGGGAACCTCCTACGAGCAGTACTTC. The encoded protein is CASSLGLAGTSYEQYF.

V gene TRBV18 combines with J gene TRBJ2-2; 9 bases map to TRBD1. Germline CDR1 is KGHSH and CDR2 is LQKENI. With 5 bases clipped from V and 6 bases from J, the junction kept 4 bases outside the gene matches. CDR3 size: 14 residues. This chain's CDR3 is CASSEQGASGELFF. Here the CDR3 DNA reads TGTGCCAGCTCAGAACAGGGGGCCTCCGGGGAGCTGTTTTTT.

The CDR3 is CASSLRLAGGLSHNEQFF. CDR3 DNA sequence: TGTGCCAGCAGCCTACGACTAGCGGGGGGGTTGTCTCACAATGAGCAGTTCTTC. The chain employs TRBV11-2 and TRBJ2-1; 14 bases line up with TRBD2. Losses at the gene ends were 5 bases for V and 5 bases for J; bases not matched to a gene: 11. Germline V gene sequence: CDR1 SGHAT, CDR2 FQNNGV. This CDR3 is 18 amino acids long.

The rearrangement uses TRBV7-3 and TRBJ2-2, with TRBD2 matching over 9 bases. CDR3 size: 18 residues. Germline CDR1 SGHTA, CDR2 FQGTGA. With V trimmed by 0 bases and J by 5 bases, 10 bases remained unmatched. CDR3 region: CASSLTSPAGGGTGELFF. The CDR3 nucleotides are TGTGCCAGCAGCTTAACGAGCCCAGCGGGAGGAGGGACCGGGGAGCTGTTTTTT.

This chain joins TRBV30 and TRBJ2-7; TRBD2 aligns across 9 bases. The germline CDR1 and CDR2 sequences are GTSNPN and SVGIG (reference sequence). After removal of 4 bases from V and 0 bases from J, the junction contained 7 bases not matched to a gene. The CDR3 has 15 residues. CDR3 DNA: TGTGCCTGGACTAGCGGGGATTACAGCTCCTACGAGCAGTACTTC. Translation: CAWTSGDYSSYEQYF.

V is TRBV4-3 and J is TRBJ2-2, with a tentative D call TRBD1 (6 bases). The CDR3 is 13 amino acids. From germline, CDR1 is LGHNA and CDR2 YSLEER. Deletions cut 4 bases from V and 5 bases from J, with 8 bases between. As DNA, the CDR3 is TGCGCCAGCAGCCTTCAGGGGACCGGGGAGCTGTTTTTT. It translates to CASSLQGTGELFF.